This T cell receptor beta chain was obtained from a study of blood T cell repertoires in COVID-19. The overall study: Researchers got acute and convalescent COVID-19 samples from the United States, Italy and Spain. Sources were T cells, B-cell-depleted T cells, or PBMCs; the material itself was cDNA or gDNA.

The CDR3 extends over 11 amino acids. V lost 6 bases, J lost 4 bases, and 8 bases lay in between. From germline, CDR1 is DFQATT and CDR2 SNEGSKA (reference sequence). Authors' data handling: The assay estimated nucleated cells by amplifying reference gene primers. Method: immunoSEQ multiplex PCR; TCRdb's copy keeps in-frame clones and lacks some. V, J and clone size reflect that table, while D and trimming were determined from the DNA. The sample consists of around 250,000 clones, 89% of them appearing once. This TCR was sampled from a woman aged 35 to 49 who had recovered from COVID-19. The chain couples TRBV20-1 to TRBJ2-3; unclear D gene. The sample taken for sequencing was peripheral blood. CDR3 residues: CSAYQADTQYF. The CDR3 region has the DNA TGCAGTGCCTACCAGGCAGATACGCAGTATTTT.